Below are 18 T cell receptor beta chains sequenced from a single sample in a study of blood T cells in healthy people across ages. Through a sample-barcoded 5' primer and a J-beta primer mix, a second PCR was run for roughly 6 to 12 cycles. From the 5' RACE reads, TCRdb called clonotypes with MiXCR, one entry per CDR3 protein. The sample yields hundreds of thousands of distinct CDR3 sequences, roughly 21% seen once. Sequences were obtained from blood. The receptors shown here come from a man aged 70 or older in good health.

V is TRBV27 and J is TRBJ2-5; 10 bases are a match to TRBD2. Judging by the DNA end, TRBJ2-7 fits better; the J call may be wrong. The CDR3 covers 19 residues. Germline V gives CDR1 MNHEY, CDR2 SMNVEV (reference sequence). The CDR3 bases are TGTGCCAGCAGTTTAAAGTGGGGACTAGCGAACCGGAGTCCCAACGAGCAGTACTTC. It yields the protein CASSLKWGLANRSPNEQYF.

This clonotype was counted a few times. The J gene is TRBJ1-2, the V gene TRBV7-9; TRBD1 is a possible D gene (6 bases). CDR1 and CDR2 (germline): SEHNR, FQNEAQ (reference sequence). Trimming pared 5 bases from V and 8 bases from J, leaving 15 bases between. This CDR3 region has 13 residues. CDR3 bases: TGTGCCAGCAGCCAGGACAGTTTCTCCGGCTACACCTTC. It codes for CASSQDSFSGYTF. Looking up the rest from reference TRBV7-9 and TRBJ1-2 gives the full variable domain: DTGVSQNPRHKITKRGQNVTFRCDPISEHNRLYWYRQTLGQGPEFLTYFQNEAQLEKSRLLSDRFSAERPKGSFSTLEIQRTEQGDSAMYLCASSQDSFSGYTFGSGTRLTVV.

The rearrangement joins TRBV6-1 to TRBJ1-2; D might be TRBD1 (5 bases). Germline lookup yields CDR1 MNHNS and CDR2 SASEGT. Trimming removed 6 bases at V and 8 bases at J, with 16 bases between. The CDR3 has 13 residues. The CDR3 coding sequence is TGTGCCAGCAGAGACGACAGTGGGATCGGCTACACCTTC. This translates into CASRDDSGIGYTF.

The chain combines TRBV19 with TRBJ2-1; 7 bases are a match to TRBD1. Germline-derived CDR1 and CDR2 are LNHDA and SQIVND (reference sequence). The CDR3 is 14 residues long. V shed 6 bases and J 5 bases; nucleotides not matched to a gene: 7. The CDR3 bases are TGTGCCAGTAGCGGAACAGGGGTAGACAATGAGCAGTTCTTC. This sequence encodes CASSGTGVDNEQFF.

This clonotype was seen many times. The CDR3 loop is CASSIGQSQETQYF. CDR3 nucleotide sequence: TGCGCCAGCAGCATTGGACAAAGTCAAGAGACCCAGTACTTC. The chain couples TRBV5-1 to TRBJ2-5; weak D call: TRBD1 (5 bases). Germline lookup yields CDR1 SGHRS and CDR2 YFSETQ. The V and J ends lost 4 bases and 2 bases respectively, with 12 bases between them. This CDR3 is built from 14 residues.

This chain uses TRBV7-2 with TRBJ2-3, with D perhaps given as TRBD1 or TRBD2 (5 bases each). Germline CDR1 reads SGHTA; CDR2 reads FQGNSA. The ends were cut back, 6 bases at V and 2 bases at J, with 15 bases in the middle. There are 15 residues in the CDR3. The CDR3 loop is CASRPRTGTTDTQYF. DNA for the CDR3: TGTGCCAGCAGACCCCGGACGGGGACCACAGATACGCAGTATTTT.

CDR3 sequence: CASSFRPTDTQYF. DNA for the CDR3: TGTGCCAGCAGTTTTAGACCCACAGATACGCAGTATTTT. V and J are TRBV12-3 or TRBV12-4 and TRBJ2-3, with unresolved D. The CDR3 has 13 amino acids. The V gene lost 3 bases and the J gene lost 2 bases, with 6 bases spanning the gap.

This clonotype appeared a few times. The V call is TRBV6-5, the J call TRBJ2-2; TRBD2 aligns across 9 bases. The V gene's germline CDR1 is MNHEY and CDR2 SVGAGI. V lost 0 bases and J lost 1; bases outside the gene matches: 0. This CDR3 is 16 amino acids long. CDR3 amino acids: CASSYSTSGNTGELFF. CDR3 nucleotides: TGTGCCAGCAGTTACTCGACTAGCGGGAACACCGGGGAGCTGTTTTTT.

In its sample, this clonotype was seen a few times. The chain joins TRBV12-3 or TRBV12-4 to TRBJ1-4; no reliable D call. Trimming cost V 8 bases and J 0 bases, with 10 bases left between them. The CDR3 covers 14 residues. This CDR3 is CASGGPATNEKLFF. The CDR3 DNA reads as TGTGCCAGCGGAGGACCTGCAACTAATGAAAAACTGTTTTTT.

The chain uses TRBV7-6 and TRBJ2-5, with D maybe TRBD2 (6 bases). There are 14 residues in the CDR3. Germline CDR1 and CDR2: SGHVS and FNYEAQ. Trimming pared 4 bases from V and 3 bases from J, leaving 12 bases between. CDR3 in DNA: TGTGCCAGCAGCTCGGGGGTTCGAAAAGAGACCCAGTACTTC. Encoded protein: CASSSGVRKETQYF. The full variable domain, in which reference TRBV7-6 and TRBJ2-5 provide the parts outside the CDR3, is GAGVSQSPRYKVTKRGQDVALRCDPISGHVSLYWYRQALGQGPEFLTYFNYEAQQDKSGLPNDRFSAERPEGSISTLTIQRTEQRDSAMYRCASSSGVRKETQYFGPGTRLLVL.

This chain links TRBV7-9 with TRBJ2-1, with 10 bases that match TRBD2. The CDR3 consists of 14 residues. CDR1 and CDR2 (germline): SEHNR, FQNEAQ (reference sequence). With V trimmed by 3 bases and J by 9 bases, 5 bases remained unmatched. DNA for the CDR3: TGTGCCAGCAGCTTTAGCGGGAGGTTTTTTGAGCAGTTCTTC. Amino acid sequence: CASSFSGRFFEQFF.

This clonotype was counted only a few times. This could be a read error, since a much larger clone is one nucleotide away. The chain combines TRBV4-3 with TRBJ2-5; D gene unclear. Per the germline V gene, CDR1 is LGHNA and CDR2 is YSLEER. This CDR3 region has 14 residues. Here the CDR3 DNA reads TGCGCCAGCGGCCAAGATTGGACGTGGAAGACCCAGTACTTC. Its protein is CASGQDWTWKTQYF.

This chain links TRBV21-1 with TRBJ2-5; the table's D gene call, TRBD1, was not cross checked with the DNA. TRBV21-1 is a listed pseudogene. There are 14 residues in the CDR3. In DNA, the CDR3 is TGTGCCAGCAGCAAATTCTGTCCTAGGGAGACCCAGTACTTC. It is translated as CASSKFCPRETQYF.

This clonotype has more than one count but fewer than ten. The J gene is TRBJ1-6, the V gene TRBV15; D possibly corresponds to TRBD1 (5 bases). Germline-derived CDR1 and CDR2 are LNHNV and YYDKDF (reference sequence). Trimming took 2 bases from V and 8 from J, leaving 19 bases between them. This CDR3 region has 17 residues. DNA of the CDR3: TGTGCCACCAGCAGAACCTTGGGCGGACACCTGGATTCACCCCTCCACTTT. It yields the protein CATSRTLGGHLDSPLHF.

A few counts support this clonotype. The CDR3 nucleotides are TGTGCCAGCAGTGACCGGCCTAGCGGGAGTGGCGTCCGGGAGACCCAGTACTTC. It yields the protein CASSDRPSGSGVRETQYF. The chain joins TRBV6-4 to TRBJ2-5; 10 positions agree with TRBD2. This CDR3 region has 18 residues. The trim removed 2 bases at V and 5 bases at J, leaving 14 bases unmatched. Germline V lookup: CDR1 MRHNA, CDR2 SNTAGT.

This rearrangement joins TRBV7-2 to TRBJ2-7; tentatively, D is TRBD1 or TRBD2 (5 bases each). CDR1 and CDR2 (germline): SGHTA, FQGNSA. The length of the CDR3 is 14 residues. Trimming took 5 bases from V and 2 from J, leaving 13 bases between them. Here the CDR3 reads CASSPLGGAYEQYF. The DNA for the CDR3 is TGTGCCAGCAGCCCCCTTGGGGGAGCCTACGAGCAGTACTTC.

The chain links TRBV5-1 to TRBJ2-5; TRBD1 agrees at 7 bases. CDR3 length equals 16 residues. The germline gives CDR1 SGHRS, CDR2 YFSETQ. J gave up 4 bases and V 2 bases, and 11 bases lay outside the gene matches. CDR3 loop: CASSFQITRQGETQYF. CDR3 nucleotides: TGCGCCAGCAGCTTCCAAATCACGAGACAGGGAGAGACCCAGTACTTC.

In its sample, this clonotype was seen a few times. The CDR3 sequence: CASNLGGRDYQYF. The CDR3 region has the DNA TGTGCCAGCAATTTGGGGGGACGGGACTACCAATACTTC. The chain couples TRBV12-3 or TRBV12-4 to TRBJ2-7; 7 bases match TRBD2. After removal of 7 bases from V and 13 bases from J, the junction contained 16 bases not matched to a gene. This CDR3 has 13 amino acids.